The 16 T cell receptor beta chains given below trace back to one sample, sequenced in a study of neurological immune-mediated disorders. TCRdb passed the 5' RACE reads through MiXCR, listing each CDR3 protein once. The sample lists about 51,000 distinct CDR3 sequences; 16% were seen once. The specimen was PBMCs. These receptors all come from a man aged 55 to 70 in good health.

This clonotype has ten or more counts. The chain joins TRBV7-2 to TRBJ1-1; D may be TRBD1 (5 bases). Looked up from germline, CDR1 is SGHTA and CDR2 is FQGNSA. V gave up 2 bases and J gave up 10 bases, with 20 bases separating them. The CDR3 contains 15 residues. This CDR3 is CASSLTAAMGTGAFF. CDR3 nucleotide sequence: TGTGCCAGCAGCTTAACAGCAGCGATGGGGACCGGAGCTTTCTTT.

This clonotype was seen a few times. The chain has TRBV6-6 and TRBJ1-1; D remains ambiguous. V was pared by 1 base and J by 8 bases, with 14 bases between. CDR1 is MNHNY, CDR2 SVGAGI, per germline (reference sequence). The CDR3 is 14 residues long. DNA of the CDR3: TGTGCCAGCAGTTACTTGGCGACGGGTAACGAAGCTTTCTTT. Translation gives CASSYLATGNEAFF.

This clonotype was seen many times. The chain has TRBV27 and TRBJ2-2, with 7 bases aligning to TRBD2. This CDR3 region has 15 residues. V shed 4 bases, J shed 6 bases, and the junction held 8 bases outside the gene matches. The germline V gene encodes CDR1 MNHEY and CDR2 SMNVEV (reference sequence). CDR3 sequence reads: CASSWDGGNAGELFF. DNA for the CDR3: TGTGCCAGCAGTTGGGACGGGGGGAATGCCGGGGAGCTGTTTTTT.

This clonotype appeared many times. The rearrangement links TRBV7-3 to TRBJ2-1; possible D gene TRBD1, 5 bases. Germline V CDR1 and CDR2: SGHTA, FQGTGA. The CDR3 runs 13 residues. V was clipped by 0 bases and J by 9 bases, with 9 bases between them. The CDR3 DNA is TGTGCCAGCAGCTTAACCCCGACAGTTGAGCAGTTCTTC. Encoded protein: CASSLTPTVEQFF.

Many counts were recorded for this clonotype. The CDR3 nucleotides read TGTGCCAGCAGCAGGGCCTATGGGGCCGGTCAGCCCCAGCATTTT. Translated: CASSRAYGAGQPQHF. This chain uses TRBV5-5 with TRBJ1-5; a weak D match, TRBD1 (5 bases). There are 15 residues in the CDR3. In germline, CDR1 is SGHKS, CDR2 YYEKEE (reference sequence). V lost 4 bases, J lost 6 bases, and 17 bases lay in between.

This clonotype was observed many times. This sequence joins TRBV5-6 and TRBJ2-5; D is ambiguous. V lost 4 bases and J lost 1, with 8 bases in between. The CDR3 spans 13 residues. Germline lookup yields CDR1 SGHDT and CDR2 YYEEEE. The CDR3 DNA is TGTGCCAGCAGCCTGTGGTTCCAAGAGACCCAGTACTTC. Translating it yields CASSLWFQETQYF. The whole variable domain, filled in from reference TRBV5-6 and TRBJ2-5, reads DAGVTQSPTHLIKTRGQQVTLRCSPKSGHDTVSWYQQALGQGPQFIFQYYEEEERQRGNFPDRFSGHQFPNYSSELNVNALLLGDSALYLCASSLWFQETQYFGPGTRLLVL.

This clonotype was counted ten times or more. CDR3: CASSTLAGPSYNEQFF. In DNA form, the CDR3 reads TGTGCCAGCAGCACTCTAGCGGGCCCGTCTTACAATGAGCAGTTCTTC. The gene calls are TRBV7-2 and TRBJ2-1, with 8 bases fitting TRBD2. Germline CDR1 is SGHTA and CDR2 is FQGNSA. V was pared by 5 bases and J by 4 bases, with 10 bases of the junction left unmatched. CDR3 length equals 16 residues.

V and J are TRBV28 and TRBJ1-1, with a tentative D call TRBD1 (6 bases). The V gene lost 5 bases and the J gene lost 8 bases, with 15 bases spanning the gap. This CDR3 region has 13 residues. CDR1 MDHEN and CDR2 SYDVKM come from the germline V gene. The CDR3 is CASSVVGGWEAFF. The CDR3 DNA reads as TGTGCCAGCAGTGTGGTTGGGGGCTGGGAAGCTTTCTTT.

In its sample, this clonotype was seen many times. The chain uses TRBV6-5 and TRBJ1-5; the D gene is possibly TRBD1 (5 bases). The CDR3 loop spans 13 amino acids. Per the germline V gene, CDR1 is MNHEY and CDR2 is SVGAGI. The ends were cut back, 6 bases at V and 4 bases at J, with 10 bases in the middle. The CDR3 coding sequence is TGTGCCAGCAGCTCCGACAGAAATCAGCCCCAGCATTTT. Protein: CASSSDRNQPQHF.

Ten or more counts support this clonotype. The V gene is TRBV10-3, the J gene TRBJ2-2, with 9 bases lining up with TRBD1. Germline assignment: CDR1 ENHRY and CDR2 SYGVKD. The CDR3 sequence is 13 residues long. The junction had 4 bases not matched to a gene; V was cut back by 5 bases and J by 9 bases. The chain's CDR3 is CAISRTGARELFF. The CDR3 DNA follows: TGTGCCATCAGTCGGACAGGGGCCAGGGAGCTGTTTTTT.

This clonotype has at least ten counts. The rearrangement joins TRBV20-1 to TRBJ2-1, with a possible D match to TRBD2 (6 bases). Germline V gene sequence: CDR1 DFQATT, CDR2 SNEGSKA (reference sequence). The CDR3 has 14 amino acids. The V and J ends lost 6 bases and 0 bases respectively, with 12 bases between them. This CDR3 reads CSAAEGSSYNEQFF. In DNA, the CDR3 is TGCAGTGCCGCGGAGGGGAGCTCCTACAATGAGCAGTTCTTC.

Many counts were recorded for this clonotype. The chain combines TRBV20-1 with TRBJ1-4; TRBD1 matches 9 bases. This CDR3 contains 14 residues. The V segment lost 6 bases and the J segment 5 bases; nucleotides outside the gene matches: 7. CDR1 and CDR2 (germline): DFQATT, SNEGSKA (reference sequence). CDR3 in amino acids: CSAGTGTGNEKLFF. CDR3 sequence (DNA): TGCAGTGCCGGTACCGGGACAGGGAATGAAAAACTGTTTTTT.

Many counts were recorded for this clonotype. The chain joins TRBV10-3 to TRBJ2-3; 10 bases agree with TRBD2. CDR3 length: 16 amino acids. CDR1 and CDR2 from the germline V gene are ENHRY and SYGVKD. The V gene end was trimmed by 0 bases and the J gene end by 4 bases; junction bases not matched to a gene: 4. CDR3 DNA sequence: TGTGCCATCAGTGAGTCCAGCGGGAGGGCCCCAGATACGCAGTATTTT. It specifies CAISESSGRAPDTQYF.

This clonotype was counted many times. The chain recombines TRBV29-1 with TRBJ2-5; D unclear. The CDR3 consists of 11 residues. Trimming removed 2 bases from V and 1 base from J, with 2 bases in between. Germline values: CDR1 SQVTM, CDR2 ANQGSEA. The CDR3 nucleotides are TGCAGCGTTGAACGCCAAGAGACCCAGTACTTC. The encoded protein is CSVERQETQYF.

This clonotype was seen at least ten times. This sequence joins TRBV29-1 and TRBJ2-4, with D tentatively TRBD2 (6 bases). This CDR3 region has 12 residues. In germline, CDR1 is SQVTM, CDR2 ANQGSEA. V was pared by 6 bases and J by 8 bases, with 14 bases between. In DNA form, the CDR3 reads TGCAGCGTCGGGAGTCCCAATTACATTCAGTACTTC. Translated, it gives CSVGSPNYIQYF.

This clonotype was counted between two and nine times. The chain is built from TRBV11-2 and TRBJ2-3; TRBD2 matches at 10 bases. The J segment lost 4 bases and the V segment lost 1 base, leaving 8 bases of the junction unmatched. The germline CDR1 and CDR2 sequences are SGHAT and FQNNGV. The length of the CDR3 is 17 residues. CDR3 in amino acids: CASSLVERLAGADTQYF. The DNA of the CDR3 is TGTGCCAGCAGCTTAGTAGAGAGACTAGCGGGCGCAGATACGCAGTATTTT.